The sequence of this TCR beta chain was determined in a study of T cell repertoires in cytomegalovirus infection. About the research overall: Indications of both CMV infection and matching HLA type were provided by public TCR beta signatures.

This clonotype was picked up a small number of times. Its antigen is not identified. General study findings and limits: Clonotypes of TCR beta that were HLA-C-restricted and CMV-specific dominated the ex vivo response.

CDR1 and CDR2 from the germline V gene are MNHEY and SMNVEV (reference sequence). With 3 bases clipped from V and 9 bases from J, the junction kept 9 bases outside the gene matches. The length of the CDR3 is 15 residues. TCRdb analysed the reads with MiXCR anew, one entry per CDR3 protein. The sample shows some 900,000 distinct CDR3 sequences, approximately 30% of them seen only once. This TCR was sampled from a human donor in good health (CMV status not recorded). Some clones in this sample may be carry-over from other donors' samples. The starting material was cultured CD8+ T cells from PBMCs, obtained from culture after CMV antigen stimulation. The V call is TRBV27, the J call TRBJ2-2; the match to TRBD1 covers 8 bases. CDR3 DNA: TGTGCCAGCAGTTTTTCCGGACAGGGTAATCGGGAGCTGTTTTTT. It is translated as CASSFSGQGNRELFF.